This TCR beta chain was profiled in a study of early T cells in non-severe SARS-CoV-2 infection. TCRdb reprocessed the 5' RACE reads with MiXCR, giving one entry per CDR3 protein. This table holds approximately 38,000 distinct CDR3 sequences, 4.1% found once. This CDR3 has 16 residues. J was trimmed by 1 base and V by 1 base; bases with no gene match: 6. Germline assignment: CDR1 SGHRS and CDR2 YFSETQ. This clonotype was seen many times. The TCR was taken from an adult who was a healthcare worker with PCR-confirmed SARS-CoV-2 infection or an uninfected control (not recorded which). Sequenced material: whole blood. The V call is TRBV5-1, the J call TRBJ2-5; TRBD1 aligns across 8 bases. The CDR3 reads CASSLKTGTGQETQYF. CDR3 nucleotides: TGCGCCAGCAGCTTGAAAACCGGGACAGGCCAAGAGACCCAGTACTTC.